This section outlines one T cell receptor beta chain sequence together with its context. PCR employed 60 Vbeta and 13 Jbeta primers. Using immunoSEQ multiplex PCR, the repertoire was profiled, and TCRdb retains in-frame clones only, with some absent. Of 85,000 to 100,000 clones in the sample, about three quarters are singletons; the top ten hold roughly 8.3%. These data come from a study of cytomegalovirus exposure and HLA in healthy donors. Missing from this donor's record is the CMV serostatus. The clonotype originates from a human donor in good health. Sample: PBMCs.

In DNA, the CDR3 is TGTGCCAGCAGCTTAATCTCAGCGACTGGAAACACCATATATTTT. Its protein product is CASSLISATGNTIYF. V and J are TRBV7-2 and TRBJ1-3; D gene unclear. This CDR3 is 15 amino acids long. Germline V CDR1 and CDR2: SGHTA, FQGNSA. V was shortened by 2 bases and J by 2 bases, with 10 bases between the two germline ends.